The T cell receptor (beta chain) described here comes from a study of HIV-infected children after antiretroviral therapy interruption. Overall study context: Continuous-treatment children had median age around 8 years, interruption 9 to 10 years. Notes on the study in general: Sorted CD45RA+ naive cells might include minor non-naive CD45RA+ cells.

The TCR library was built from RNA with a 3' RACE protocol and unique molecular identifiers. TCRdb re-analysed the 3' RACE reads in MiXCR, keeping a single row per CDR3 protein. The sample has 90,000 or so distinct CDR3 sequences; 6.9% are singletons. V was trimmed by 5 bases and J by 4 bases, leaving 12 bases between them. The V gene's germline CDR1 is MDHEN and CDR2 SYDVKM. This CDR3 contains 13 residues. As concerns this clonotype: No antigen is known for it.

Noted treatment: PENTA 11 planned treatment interruption arm or continuous ART arm. The specimen was CD45RA+ CD4+ T cells from PBMCs, pooled from several time points, collected from a donor given antiretroviral therapy, either interrupted or continuous. The subset: naive CD4+ CD45RA+ CD45RO- T cells. This TCR came from a pool of human donors with HIV. The chain joins TRBV28 to TRBJ2-7; no definite D call. CDR3 sequence reads: CASSTELSYEQYF. CDR3 nucleotides: TGTGCCAGCAGTACTGAATTGAGTTACGAGCAGTACTTC.